This paragraph reports one TCR beta chain. The junction does not match germline at one end; this may be a read error. This sample was included in a study of blood T cells in healthy people across ages. PCR was performed a second time for roughly 7 to 11 cycles using a sample-barcoded 5' primer and a J-beta primer mix. One entry per CDR3 protein results from TCRdb running MiXCR on the 5' RACE reads. This sample yields 920,000 or so distinct CDR3 sequences, of which roughly 45% are seen a single time; approximately 17% belongs to the top ten. Sequenced: blood. This receptor was obtained from an older woman in good health.

The CDR3 bases are TGTGTCAGCAGCCCAAGCCCTAGCGGGGATACGCAGTATTTT. Protein: CVSSPSPSGDTQYF. V gene TRBV3-1 combines with J gene TRBJ2-3; TRBD2 matches 8 bases. CDR1 is LGHDT and CDR2 is YNNKEL in the germline V gene (reference sequence). The CDR3 spans 14 residues.